This T cell receptor beta chain is from a study of human T cells and chemical hapten exposure. Germline V CDR1 and CDR2: MNHEY, SVGAGI. This CDR3 spans 16 amino acids. Trimming stripped 5 bases from V and 0 bases from J, with 14 bases between. The time point is: patch test 2, 6 weeks after DPC sensitization. Sample treatment: therapeutic diphenylcyclopropenone sensitization with weekly scalp DPC. TCRdb used MiXCR to reprocess the RACE reads, holding one entry per CDR3 protein. The sample lists about 400,000 distinct CDR3 sequences, 6% to 7% occurring once. This rearrangement joins TRBV6-5 to TRBJ1-3; D is undetermined. The receptor's source is a young woman with alopecia areata. Some clones in this sample may be carry-over from other donors' samples. The sample here was whole blood, taken in connection with sensitization to the hapten diphenylcyclopropenone (DPC). The CDR3 protein is CASSRTGLSSGNTIYF. CDR3 DNA sequence: TGTGCCAGCAGTCGGACGGGTTTGAGCTCTGGAAACACCATATATTTT.